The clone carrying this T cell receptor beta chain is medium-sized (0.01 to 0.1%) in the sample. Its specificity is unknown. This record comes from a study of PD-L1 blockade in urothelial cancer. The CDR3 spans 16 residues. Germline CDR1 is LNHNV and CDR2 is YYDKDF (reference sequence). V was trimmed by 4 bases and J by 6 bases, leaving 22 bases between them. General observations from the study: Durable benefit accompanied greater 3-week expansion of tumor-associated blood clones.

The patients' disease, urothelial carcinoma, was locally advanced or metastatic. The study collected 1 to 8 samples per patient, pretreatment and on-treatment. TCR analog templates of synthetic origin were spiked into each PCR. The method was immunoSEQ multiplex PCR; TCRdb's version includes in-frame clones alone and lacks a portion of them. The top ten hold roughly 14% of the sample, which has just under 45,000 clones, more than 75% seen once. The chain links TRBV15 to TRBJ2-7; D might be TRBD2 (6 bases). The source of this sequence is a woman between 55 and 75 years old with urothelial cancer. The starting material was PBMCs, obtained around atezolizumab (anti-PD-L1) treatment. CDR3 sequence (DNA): TGTGCCACCAGCACCCCAAGCCGGGACTCTTCAAGCGAGCAGTACTTC. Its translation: CATSTPSRDSSSEQYF.